This is a list of T cell receptor beta chains from one sample in a study of OX40 agonist ivuxolimab in advanced cancers. Clones were sequenced by immunoSEQ multiplex PCR, and TCRdb holds only the in-frame ones, with some missing. The sample consists of fewer than 130,000 clones, approximately 89% of them appearing once. The sequences come from CD4+ or CD8+ T cells sorted from blood, collected in a trial of the OX40 agonist ivuxolimab. Source of these receptors: an adult with an advanced solid tumor such as melanoma, head and neck, liver or kidney cancer. CDR3s include the opening cysteine and the closing phenylalanine or tryptophan. Fields, in order: CDR3 protein, CDR3 DNA, clone size, D gene, V gene, J gene. A D gene is named only where the DNA matches it firmly. Clone size, where shown, is once, few, many, or a class for clones that have expanded.

CDR3aa: CASLYDTEAFF
CDR3nt: TGTGCCAGTCTGTATGACACTGAAGCTTTCTTT
abundance: few
d_gene: NA
v_gene: TRBV2
j_gene: TRBJ1-1

CDR3aa: CASSISSGEAAETFF
CDR3nt: TGTGCCAGTAGTATTTCATCTGGTGAGGCAGCTGAAACTTTCTTT
abundance: NA
d_gene: NA
v_gene: TRBV19
j_gene: TRBJ1-1

CDR3aa: CASSLLGPEDTQYF
CDR3nt: TGTGCCAGCAGCTTACTGGGGCCCGAAGATACGCAGTATTTT
abundance: once
d_gene: NA
v_gene: TRBV11-3
j_gene: TRBJ2-3

CDR3aa: CASSLGGVDSGNTIYF
CDR3nt: TGTGCCAGCAGCTTAGGAGGGGTTGACTCTGGAAACACCATATATTTT
abundance: NA
d_gene: NA
v_gene: TRBV7-9
j_gene: TRBJ1-3

CDR3aa: CASWTGLGNTGELFF
CDR3nt: TGTGCCAGCTGGACAGGACTAGGGAACACCGGGGAGCTGTTTTTT
abundance: NA
d_gene: NA
v_gene: TRBV19
j_gene: TRBJ2-2

CDR3aa: CAIGSGVNTGELFF
CDR3nt: TGTGCCATCGGCAGCGGAGTTAACACCGGGGAGCTGTTTTTT
abundance: NA
d_gene: NA
v_gene: TRBV10-3
j_gene: TRBJ2-2

CDR3aa: CASSLRGSMNTEAFF
CDR3nt: TGCGCCAGCAGCCTCAGGGGGTCCATGAACACTGAAGCTTTCTTT
abundance: NA
d_gene: TRBD1
v_gene: TRBV4-3
j_gene: TRBJ1-1

CDR3aa: CASGTARSSPLHF
CDR3nt: TGCGCCAGCGGGACAGCTAGAAGTTCACCCCTCCACTTT
abundance: few
d_gene: TRBD1
v_gene: TRBV4-3
j_gene: TRBJ1-6

CDR3aa: CASSSTGLDTQYF
CDR3nt: TGTGCCAGCAGCTCGACAGGACTAGATACGCAGTATTTT
abundance: NA
d_gene: NA
v_gene: TRBV7-2
j_gene: TRBJ2-3

CDR3aa: CASSRLAGRYNEQFF
CDR3nt: TGTGCCAGCAGCCGTCTAGCGGGACGCTACAATGAGCAGTTCTTC
abundance: NA
d_gene: TRBD2
v_gene: TRBV9
j_gene: TRBJ2-1

CDR3aa: CAWSVLAGGEQYF
CDR3nt: TGTGCCTGGAGTGTACTGGCGGGAGGCGAGCAGTACTTC
abundance: NA
d_gene: TRBD2
v_gene: TRBV30
j_gene: TRBJ2-7

CDR3aa: CASSLTPGAGSETQYF
CDR3nt: TGCGCCAGCAGCTTGACGCCCGGGGCTGGATCGGAGACCCAGTACTTC
abundance: NA
d_gene: NA
v_gene: TRBV5-1
j_gene: TRBJ2-5

CDR3aa: CASSLGLRDRGNEQFF
CDR3nt: TGTGCCAGCAGTTTGGGCCTACGGGACAGGGGCAACGAGCAGTTCTTC
abundance: NA
d_gene: TRBD1
v_gene: TRBV28
j_gene: TRBJ2-1

CDR3aa: CASSLGGWGREQYF
CDR3nt: TGTGCCAGCAGCTTGGGCGGATGGGGGCGAGAGCAGTACTTC
abundance: NA
d_gene: NA
v_gene: TRBV5-4
j_gene: TRBJ2-7

CDR3aa: CASSSDFSSTDTQYF
CDR3nt: TGTGCCAGCAGCTCGGACTTTTCTAGCACAGATACGCAGTATTTT
abundance: NA
d_gene: NA
v_gene: TRBV5-4
j_gene: TRBJ2-3

CDR3aa: CASSYSGGRDSPLHF
CDR3nt: TGTGCCAGCAGTTACTCGGGGGGGCGGGATTCACCCCTCCACTTT
abundance: few
d_gene: NA
v_gene: TRBV6-6
j_gene: TRBJ1-6

CDR3aa: CASSAPGQNIKAYEQYF
CDR3nt: TGTGCCAGCAGCGCGCCGGGACAGAATATCAAAGCCTACGAGCAGTACTTC
abundance: NA
d_gene: TRBD1
v_gene: TRBV7-2
j_gene: TRBJ2-7

CDR3aa: CATRDRVIYEQYF
CDR3nt: TGTGCCACCCGGGACAGGGTAATCTACGAGCAGTACTTC
abundance: NA
d_gene: TRBD1
v_gene: TRBV6-5
j_gene: TRBJ2-7

CDR3aa: CASSRQGAGNTIYF
CDR3nt: TGTGCCAGTAGTCGACAGGGGGCAGGAAACACCATATATTTT
abundance: NA
d_gene: TRBD1
v_gene: TRBV19
j_gene: TRBJ1-3

CDR3aa: CASSRTGGETQYF
CDR3nt: TGTGCCAGCAGTCGGACAGGGGGAGAGACCCAGTACTTC
abundance: NA
d_gene: TRBD1
v_gene: TRBV2
j_gene: TRBJ2-5

CDR3aa: CASSLADLADTQYF
CDR3nt: TGTGCCAGCAGCTTGGCCGATCTCGCAGATACGCAGTATTTT
abundance: NA
d_gene: NA
v_gene: TRBV5-6
j_gene: TRBJ2-3

CDR3aa: CASLIGDYYGYTF
CDR3nt: TGTGCCAGCCTAATCGGGGACTACTATGGCTACACCTTC
abundance: NA
d_gene: NA
v_gene: TRBV6-5
j_gene: TRBJ1-2

CDR3aa: CASSLGVSGNTIYF
CDR3nt: TGTGCCAGCAGTCTAGGGGTTTCTGGAAACACCATATATTTT
abundance: NA
d_gene: NA
v_gene: TRBV6-5
j_gene: TRBJ1-3

CDR3aa: CASSPWTGASNQPQHF
CDR3nt: TGTGCCAGTAGTCCGTGGACAGGGGCGAGCAATCAGCCCCAGCATTTT
abundance: NA
d_gene: TRBD1
v_gene: TRBV19
j_gene: TRBJ1-5

CDR3aa: CASSGQGRVRDSRYEQYF
CDR3nt: TGTGCCAGCAGCGGACAGGGGAGGGTGAGGGATTCCCGCTACGAGCAGTACTTC
abundance: once
d_gene: TRBD1
v_gene: TRBV28
j_gene: TRBJ2-7

CDR3aa: CASSPLAGGTDTQYF
CDR3nt: TGTGCCAGCTCACCACTTGCGGGGGGCACAGATACGCAGTATTTT
abundance: NA
d_gene: TRBD2
v_gene: TRBV18
j_gene: TRBJ2-3

CDR3aa: CASSLTGGTEAFF
CDR3nt: TGTGCCAGCAGCTTGACAGGAGGAACTGAAGCTTTCTTT
abundance: NA
d_gene: NA
v_gene: TRBV7-9
j_gene: TRBJ1-1

CDR3aa: CATSRVTLLPGQTQYF
CDR3nt: TGTGCCACCAGCAGAGTGACTTTACTTCCGGGGCAGACCCAGTACTTC
abundance: NA
d_gene: NA
v_gene: TRBV15
j_gene: TRBJ2-5

CDR3aa: CASSLGKTQYF
CDR3nt: TGTGCCAGCAGCTTGGGAAAGACCCAGTACTTC
abundance: NA
d_gene: NA
v_gene: TRBV13
j_gene: TRBJ2-5

CDR3aa: CASSLNRGGEKLFF
CDR3nt: TGTGCCAGCAGCTTAAACAGGGGGGGTGAAAAACTGTTTTTT
abundance: NA
d_gene: TRBD1
v_gene: TRBV7-2
j_gene: TRBJ1-4

CDR3aa: CASSFNGRNEKLFF
CDR3nt: TGTGCCAGCAGTTTCAACGGGCGTAATGAAAAACTGTTTTTT
abundance: NA
d_gene: NA
v_gene: TRBV6-5
j_gene: TRBJ1-4

CDR3aa: CASSQKESTRPLHF
CDR3nt: TGTGCCAGCAGCCAAAAGGAATCGACGAGACCCCTCCACTTT
abundance: few
d_gene: NA
v_gene: TRBV14
j_gene: TRBJ1-6

CDR3aa: CASSQVTANEKLFF
CDR3nt: TGCGCCAGCAGCCAAGTGACTGCTAATGAAAAACTGTTTTTT
abundance: NA
d_gene: NA
v_gene: TRBV4-3
j_gene: TRBJ1-4

CDR3aa: CAWKMIAAGELFF
CDR3nt: TGTGCCTGGAAGATGATCGCAGCAGGGGAGCTGTTTTTT
abundance: NA
d_gene: NA
v_gene: TRBV30
j_gene: TRBJ2-2

CDR3aa: CASSVGGNLNYGYTF
CDR3nt: TGTGCCAGCAGCGTTGGGGGAAACCTCAACTATGGCTACACCTTC
abundance: NA
d_gene: NA
v_gene: TRBV5-4
j_gene: TRBJ1-2

CDR3aa: CASSGLAGPQETQYF
CDR3nt: TGTGCCAGCAGCGGACTAGCGGGGCCCCAAGAGACCCAGTACTTC
abundance: NA
d_gene: TRBD2
v_gene: TRBV9
j_gene: TRBJ2-5

CDR3aa: CASSPGRPKNIQYF
CDR3nt: TGTGCCAGCAGCCCCGGGAGGCCTAAAAACATTCAGTACTTC
abundance: once
d_gene: TRBD2
v_gene: TRBV28
j_gene: TRBJ2-4

CDR3aa: CASSLAGKVTEAFF
CDR3nt: TGTGCCAGCAGCTTAGCAGGGAAGGTCACTGAAGCTTTCTTT
abundance: NA
d_gene: NA
v_gene: TRBV7-8
j_gene: TRBJ1-1

CDR3aa: CAWSSPQLSYEQYF
CDR3nt: TGTGCCTGGAGTTCTCCGCAGCTCTCCTACGAGCAGTACTTC
abundance: NA
d_gene: NA
v_gene: TRBV30
j_gene: TRBJ2-7

CDR3aa: CASSIWGYEQYF
CDR3nt: TGTGCCAGCAGTATCTGGGGCTACGAGCAGTACTTC
abundance: NA
d_gene: NA
v_gene: TRBV28
j_gene: TRBJ2-7

CDR3aa: CASSLGTVNQPQHF
CDR3nt: TGCGCCAGCAGCTTAGGGACAGTCAATCAGCCCCAGCATTTT
abundance: NA
d_gene: TRBD1
v_gene: TRBV5-1
j_gene: TRBJ1-5

CDR3aa: CASSPRLAPYEQYF
CDR3nt: TGTGCCAGCAGCCCTAGACTAGCGCCCTACGAGCAGTACTTC
abundance: NA
d_gene: TRBD2
v_gene: TRBV13
j_gene: TRBJ2-7

CDR3aa: CAWRQTLRGSPLHF
CDR3nt: TGTGCCTGGAGACAGACTCTCCGGGGTTCACCCCTCCACTTT
abundance: NA
d_gene: NA
v_gene: TRBV30
j_gene: TRBJ1-6

CDR3aa: CALSRGDNQPQHF
CDR3nt: TGTGCCCTTTCAAGGGGGGACAATCAGCCCCAGCATTTT
abundance: NA
d_gene: NA
v_gene: TRBV30
j_gene: TRBJ1-5

CDR3aa: CASSPRTGITDTQYF
CDR3nt: TGTGCCAGCAGCCCCCGGACAGGTATCACAGATACGCAGTATTTT
abundance: NA
d_gene: TRBD1
v_gene: TRBV9
j_gene: TRBJ2-3

CDR3aa: CASSAYRGQETQYF
CDR3nt: TGTGCCAGTAGTGCCTACAGGGGCCAAGAGACCCAGTACTTC
abundance: NA
d_gene: TRBD1
v_gene: TRBV19
j_gene: TRBJ2-5

CDR3aa: CASSVSSGRQETQYF
CDR3nt: TGTGCCAGCAGCGTATCTAGCGGCCGACAAGAGACCCAGTACTTC
abundance: once
d_gene: TRBD2
v_gene: TRBV9
j_gene: TRBJ2-5

CDR3aa: CASSLRGGLLNTEAFF
CDR3nt: TGTGCCAGCAGCCTCAGAGGGGGGTTGCTGAACACTGAAGCTTTCTTT
abundance: NA
d_gene: NA
v_gene: TRBV11-2
j_gene: TRBJ1-1